A single sample is the source of the 31 T cell receptor beta chains below, sequenced in a study of human T cells and chemical hapten exposure (TCRdb year 2021). Reading the label with the study, this specimen's time point is: patch test 1, 2 weeks after DPC sensitization. This sample's treatment or condition label indicates: therapeutic diphenylcyclopropenone sensitization with weekly scalp DPC. The library was built by means of RACE. The sequencing machine was a NextSeq 500. The raw public reads went through TCRdb reprocessing: fastp at Q25, MiXCR clone calling, in-frame beta chains kept. Each CDR3 protein gets just one entry, which takes the most common genes and DNA from the rows behind it. This sample is represented by about 57,000 distinct CDR3 sequences; around 9.3% of them were singletons. Roughly 14% of the sample rests with the top ten. The input for sequencing was whole blood, taken in connection with sensitization to the hapten diphenylcyclopropenone (DPC). The receptors were sampled from a woman in her thirties or forties with alopecia areata. Some clones in this sample may be carry-over from other donors' samples.

Many counts were recorded for this clonotype. This chain connects TRBV7-8 to TRBJ1-2, with 7 bases lining up with TRBD1. The germline V gene has CDR1 SGHVS and CDR2 FQNEAQ. This CDR3 contains 15 residues. V gave up 2 bases and J gave up 2 bases; unmatched junction bases: 5. The CDR3 bases are TGTGCCAGCAGCTTACCGACAGGGAGGAACTATGGCTACACCTTC. It is translated as CASSLPTGRNYGYTF.

This chain connects TRBV20-1 to TRBJ1-1; the D is unclear. Trimming pared 1 base from V and 1 base from J, leaving 10 bases between. The CDR3 sequence is 14 residues long. The germline CDR1 and CDR2 sequences are DFQATT and SNEGSKA (reference sequence). The CDR3 nucleotides are TGCAGTGCTAGAGTGGGCGGCAAGAACACTGAAGCTTTCTTT. Protein sequence: CSARVGGKNTEAFF.

There are a few counts of this clonotype. This chain links TRBV20-1 with TRBJ1-1, with TRBD1 as a possible D gene (6 bases). This CDR3 spans 15 amino acids. V gave up 0 bases and J gave up 1 base, with 12 bases separating them. Germline CDR1 and CDR2: DFQATT and SNEGSKA (reference sequence). In DNA form, the CDR3 reads TGCAGTGCTAGAGATCCAGGGGTCCAGAACACTGAAGCTTTCTTT. Its translation: CSARDPGVQNTEAFF.

In this sample, this clonotype turned up a few times. One end of the junction is discordant with germline, which a read error may explain. The CDR3 nucleotides are TGTGCCAGCAGTTACCGTCGGGCCCCAGCGCACTTC. Protein: CASSYRRAPAHF. The chain joins TRBV28 to TRBJ2-7, with no clear D. In germline, CDR1 is MDHEN, CDR2 SYDVKM. This CDR3 comprises 12 residues.

This sequence joins TRBV5-5 and TRBJ1-5; 7 bases are shared with TRBD1. This CDR3 is 15 amino acids long. The germline V gene has CDR1 SGHKS and CDR2 YYEKEE (reference sequence). Trimming took 4 bases from V and 7 from J; bases not matched to a gene: 11. The CDR3 reads CASSMTGSVYQPQHF. The CDR3 region has the DNA TGTGCCAGCAGCATGACAGGGTCCGTATACCAGCCCCAGCATTTT.

This clonotype was seen repeatedly, ten times or more. The chain combines TRBV12-3 or TRBV12-4 with TRBJ2-5, with 7 nucleotides matching TRBD2. V dropped 5 bases and J dropped 5; count of bases not matched to a gene: 5. The length of the CDR3 is 13 residues. In DNA form, the CDR3 reads TGTGCCAGCAGTCCCGGACTAGGCGAGACCCAGTACTTC. This sequence encodes CASSPGLGETQYF.

The chain recombines TRBV20-1 with TRBJ2-3, with TRBD2 matching over 8 bases. The germline CDR1 and CDR2 sequences are DFQATT and SNEGSKA (reference sequence). V shed 5 bases, J shed 6 bases, and the junction held 10 bases outside the gene matches. CDR3 size: 14 residues. The CDR3 sequence: CSAPGAGAIDTQYF. CDR3 coding DNA: TGCAGTGCTCCTGGAGCGGGGGCCATCGATACGCAGTATTTT.

This clonotype was observed at least ten times. The V call is TRBV7-2, the J call TRBJ2-7, with 7 positions matching TRBD1. The germline gives CDR1 SGHTA, CDR2 FQGNSA. CDR3 length: 15 amino acids. With 2 bases clipped from V and 0 bases from J, the junction kept 4 bases outside the gene matches. The CDR3, as DNA: TGTGCCAGCAGCTTATCAGGGACAGCCTCCTACGAGCAGTACTTC. Protein: CASSLSGTASYEQYF.

This clonotype was recorded at least ten times. The chain couples TRBV20-1 to TRBJ2-6, with D uncertain. The V end lost 3 bases, the J end lost 0 bases, and 3 bases lay between the germline ends. The CDR3 is 13 amino acids. Germline V CDR1 and CDR2: DFQATT, SNEGSKA (reference sequence). Here the CDR3 reads CSARASGANVLTF. The CDR3 DNA follows: TGCAGTGCTAGGGCCTCTGGGGCCAACGTCCTGACTTTC.

V usage is TRBV28 and J usage is TRBJ2-1; D gene uncertain. The germline V gene has CDR1 MDHEN and CDR2 SYDVKM. The CDR3 has 12 amino acids. Deletions cut 7 bases from V and 8 bases from J, with 12 bases between. The CDR3 sequence: CASTPLGDEQFF. The CDR3 nucleotides read TGTGCCAGCACCCCCTTGGGTGATGAGCAGTTCTTC.

The genes are TRBV3-1 and TRBJ2-5; tentatively, D is TRBD2 (5 bases). The CDR3 is made up of 18 amino acids. Looked up from germline, CDR1 is LGHDT and CDR2 is YNNKEL (reference sequence). V lost 1 base and J lost 0, with 18 bases in between. CDR3 in amino acids: CASSQAAMEAAYQETQYF. The CDR3 DNA reads TGTGCCAGCAGCCAAGCGGCAATGGAGGCCGCGTACCAAGAGACCCAGTACTTC.

The chain has TRBV6-6 and TRBJ1-1; D call uncertain. V was clipped by 4 bases and J by 4 bases, with 13 bases between them. Germline V lookup: CDR1 MNHNY, CDR2 SVGAGI (reference sequence). CDR3 length equals 14 residues. The CDR3: CASSFGGLGTEAFF. In nucleotides, the CDR3 is TGTGCCAGCAGTTTCGGAGGGCTGGGCACTGAAGCTTTCTTT.

This CDR3 reads CASSFRDRTYEQYF. In DNA form, the CDR3 reads TGTGCCAGCAGCTTCCGGGACAGAACCTACGAGCAGTACTTC. The V gene is TRBV9, the J gene TRBJ2-7; 7 bases fit TRBD1. Losses at the gene ends were 4 bases for V and 2 bases for J; bases not matched to a gene: 6. The CDR3 covers 14 residues. From germline, CDR1 is SGDLS and CDR2 YYNGEE.

The sample holds many counts of this clonotype. The CDR3: CASSSQPLSGANVLTF. CDR3 coding DNA: TGTGCCAGCAGCTCACAGCCCCTCTCTGGGGCCAACGTCCTGACTTTC. V and J are TRBV7-6 and TRBJ2-6; D call uncertain. Looked up from germline, CDR1 is SGHVS and CDR2 is FNYEAQ. The CDR3 is 16 residues long. The ends were cut back, 4 bases at V and 0 bases at J, with 10 bases in the middle. Full variable domain (outside the CDR3, taken from reference TRBV7-6 and TRBJ2-6): GAGVSQSPRYKVTKRGQDVALRCDPISGHVSLYWYRQALGQGPEFLTYFNYEAQQDKSGLPNDRFSAERPEGSISTLTIQRTEQRDSAMYRCASSSQPLSGANVLTFGAGSRLTVL.

This clonotype was observed at least ten times. The chain joins TRBV7-2 to TRBJ2-5; 9 bases match TRBD1. The CDR3 sequence is 14 residues long. Per the germline V gene, CDR1 is SGHTA and CDR2 is FQGNSA. The V gene end was trimmed by 0 bases and the J gene end by 5 bases; junction bases not matched to a gene: 1. In DNA form, the CDR3 reads TGTGCCAGCAGCTTAGCAGGACAGGGGGAGACCCAGTACTTC. Translated, it gives CASSLAGQGETQYF.

This clonotype came up many times. The chain uses TRBV6-2 or TRBV6-3 and TRBJ2-7; no clear D. This CDR3 comprises 12 residues. The germline V and J ends were trimmed by 2 bases and 5 bases, with 7 bases remaining between them. Germline V CDR1 and CDR2: MNHEY, SVGEGT. This CDR3 is CASSYGLNEQYF. The CDR3 DNA reads as TGTGCCAGCAGTTACGGGCTAAACGAGCAGTACTTC.

This clonotype has ten or more counts. The chain has TRBV6-1 and TRBJ2-3; TRBD2 agrees at 11 bases. CDR3 length: 17 amino acids. Germline values: CDR1 MNHNS, CDR2 SASEGT. Trimming took 3 bases from V and 2 from J; bases not matched to a gene: 7. In DNA, the CDR3 is TGTGCCAGCAGTGACGCCAGACTAGCGGGATCCACAGATACGCAGTATTTT. This sequence encodes CASSDARLAGSTDTQYF.

The chain uses TRBV20-1 and TRBJ2-3; D tentatively reads TRBD1 or TRBD2 (5 bases each). With 8 bases removed from V and 0 bases from J, the gap between germline ends came to 12 bases. CDR1 is DFQATT, CDR2 SNEGSKA, per germline (reference sequence). The CDR3 has 13 amino acids. This CDR3 is CSWGSSSTDTQYF. CDR3 nucleotides: TGCAGTTGGGGGTCTTCTAGCACAGATACGCAGTATTTT.

For this clonotype: This may be a read error, as it is one base from a much larger clone. The CDR3 region has the DNA TGTGTCAGCAGCCAAGAGGGTCGCCCATGGTATGGCTACACCTTC. Translating it yields CVSSQEGRPWYGYTF. The chain recombines TRBV3-1 with TRBJ1-2; D gene ambiguous. This CDR3 region has 15 residues. Germline assignment: CDR1 LGHDT and CDR2 YNNKEL (reference sequence).

Many counts were recorded for this clonotype. J is TRBJ2-7 and V is TRBV28; 10 bases are shared with TRBD1. The CDR3 sequence is 15 residues long. J lost 2 bases, V lost 6 bases, and 7 bases had no gene match. Germline CDR1 reads MDHEN; CDR2 reads SYDVKM. CDR3 nucleotide sequence: TGTGCCAGCAGCAAAACCGGGACAGGGGCCTACGAGCAGTACTTC. It yields the protein CASSKTGTGAYEQYF.

J is TRBJ2-3 and V is TRBV18; 12 bases match TRBD2. CDR1 is KGHSH and CDR2 is LQKENI in the germline V gene. The CDR3 covers 18 residues. The V and J ends lost 0 bases and 0 bases, in that order; junction bases with no gene match: 4. The CDR3 sequence is CASSPPSSGGVSTDTQYF. CDR3 nucleotide sequence: TGTGCCAGCTCACCACCCTCTAGCGGGGGGGTTAGCACAGATACGCAGTATTTT.

The sample holds a few counts of this clonotype. The chain combines TRBV6-5 with TRBJ1-1; D unresolved. This CDR3 has 16 amino acids. CDR1 is MNHEY, CDR2 SVGAGI, per germline. Trimming took 7 bases from V and 1 from J, leaving 19 bases between them. This chain's CDR3 is CASTALLGGWNTEAFF. In DNA form, the CDR3 reads TGTGCCAGCACCGCCCTGCTGGGAGGGTGGAACACTGAAGCTTTCTTT.

This clonotype was detected ten times or more. V usage is TRBV12-3 or TRBV12-4 and J usage is TRBJ1-4; D is uncertain. V was cut by 6 bases and J by 3 bases, with 14 bases left in between. CDR3 length equals 15 residues. CDR3 in amino acids: CASSLTMGANEKLFF. The CDR3 DNA follows: TGTGCCAGCAGCCTAACGATGGGAGCTAATGAAAAACTGTTTTTT.

This clonotype was seen repeatedly, ten times or more. J is TRBJ1-2 and V is TRBV5-1; 10 bases are a match to TRBD1. This CDR3 region has 15 residues. Germline CDR1 is SGHRS and CDR2 is YFSETQ. Trimming at V came to 4 bases and at J to 7 bases, leaving 10 bases not matched to a gene. The CDR3 sequence is CASSPTTGGVGGYTF. The CDR3 DNA reads as TGCGCCAGCAGCCCCACGACAGGGGGCGTTGGTGGCTACACCTTC. Looking up the rest from reference TRBV5-1 and TRBJ1-2 gives the full variable domain: KAGVTQTPRYLIKTRGQQVTLSCSPISGHRSVSWYQQTPGQGLQFLFEYFSETQRNKGNFPGRFSGRQFSNSRSEMNVSTLELGDSALYLCASSPTTGGVGGYTFGSGTRLTVV.

Ten or more counts support this clonotype. V is TRBV29-1 and J is TRBJ2-6, with TRBD1 matching over 9 bases. J gave up 4 bases and V 4 bases, and 11 bases lay outside the gene matches. This CDR3 region has 17 residues. Germline V gene sequence: CDR1 SQVTM, CDR2 ANQGSEA. CDR3 DNA: TGCAGCGTTGTCGTTGGGACAGGGATCTCCGGGGCCAACGTCCTGACTTTC. As protein: CSVVVGTGISGANVLTF. Using reference TRBV29-1 and TRBJ2-6 for the parts outside the CDR3, the full variable domain is SAVISQKPSRDICQRGTSLTIQCQVDSQVTMMFWYRQQPGQSLTLIATANQGSEATYESGFVIDKFPISRPNLTFSTLTVSNMSPEDSSIYLCSVVVGTGISGANVLTFGAGSRLTVL.

V is TRBV29-1 and J is TRBJ1-2; 10 positions agree with TRBD1. The germline V gene has CDR1 SQVTM and CDR2 ANQGSEA. Losses at the gene ends were 6 bases for V and 5 bases for J; bases not matched to a gene: 3. The CDR3 extends over 12 amino acids. The CDR3 sequence is CSVDRGWYGYTF. The CDR3 DNA sequence: TGCAGCGTGGACAGGGGGTGGTATGGCTACACCTTC.

V and J are TRBV4-3 and TRBJ1-5; D unclear. Germline CDR1 reads LGHNA; CDR2 reads YSLEER. The CDR3 is made up of 16 amino acids. The V and J ends lost 0 bases and 1 base respectively, with 10 bases between them. For the CDR3, the DNA is TGCGCCAGCAGCCAAGATTTAGGACGGAGCAATCAGCCCCAGCATTTT. It codes for CASSQDLGRSNQPQHF.

This clonotype was observed many times. The J gene is TRBJ1-6, the V gene TRBV12-3 or TRBV12-4, with D possibly matching TRBD1 (6 bases). V gave up 4 bases and J gave up 9 bases, with 16 bases separating them. The CDR3 contains 15 residues. The chain's CDR3 is CASSSNQGPSSPLHF. Here the CDR3 DNA reads TGTGCCAGCAGTTCTAATCAGGGGCCGAGTTCACCCCTCCACTTT.

This clonotype has more than one count but fewer than ten. V is TRBV5-1 and J is TRBJ2-3; possibly TRBD2 for D (6 bases). The CDR3 loop spans 15 amino acids. Trimming took 2 bases from V and 1 from J, leaving 11 bases between them. CDR1 SGHRS and CDR2 YFSETQ come from the germline V gene. CDR3 amino acids: CASSLSGTGTDTQYF. The CDR3 coding sequence is TGCGCCAGCAGCTTATCCGGGACTGGCACAGATACGCAGTATTTT.

This clonotype appeared many times. The chain carries TRBV7-2 and TRBJ1-5; tentatively, D is TRBD1 (5 bases). CDR1 SGHTA and CDR2 FQGNSA come from the germline V gene. The CDR3 runs 13 residues. V was cut by 5 bases and J by 4 bases, with 9 bases left in between. The CDR3 DNA is TGTGCCAGCAGCAGGGACCATAATCAGCCCCAGCATTTT. Its protein product is CASSRDHNQPQHF.

This chain uses TRBV6-2 or TRBV6-3 with TRBJ2-7, with D perhaps being TRBD1 or TRBD2 (6 bases each). V lost 6 bases and J lost 0, with 18 bases in between. CDR1 is MNHEY, CDR2 SVGEGT, per germline. CDR3 length equals 16 residues. CDR3 protein: CASRLARGPLSYEQYF. The DNA of the CDR3 is TGTGCCAGCAGACTTGCCCGGGGGCCCCTCTCCTACGAGCAGTACTTC.